Following are 29 T cell receptor beta chains from one sample sequenced in a study of blood T cell repertoires in COVID-19. Profiling relied on immunoSEQ multiplex PCR, and the TCRdb table lists in-frame clones only, not all of them. The sample carries some 250,000 clones, about 87% recorded once. Material for sequencing was peripheral blood. These receptors were collected from a woman aged 60-75 years with COVID-19, enrolled during active disease.

This chain joins TRBV5-6 and TRBJ1-6; 7 positions match TRBD1. CDR1 and CDR2 (germline): SGHDT, YYEEEE. The trim removed 4 bases at V and 8 bases at J, leaving 9 bases unmatched. The CDR3 loop spans 15 amino acids. The CDR3, as DNA: TGTGCCAGCAGCCGACAGGGTCTATACGATTCACCCCTCCACTTT. Encoded protein: CASSRQGLYDSPLHF.

V and J are TRBV12-3 or TRBV12-4 and TRBJ1-1, with 7 bases identical to TRBD1. The CDR3 is made up of 13 amino acids. V dropped 8 bases and J dropped 11; count of bases not matched to a gene: 14. This chain's CDR3 is CASVLDATGTAFF. The CDR3 DNA reads TGTGCCAGCGTCCTCGACGCGACAGGGACGGCTTTCTTT.

The rearrangement uses TRBV2 and TRBJ2-1; 7 bases agree with TRBD2. Germline V gene sequence: CDR1 SNHLY, CDR2 FYNNEI. Unmatched junction bases numbered 2, after V lost 7 bases and J lost 2 bases. The CDR3 is 13 amino acids. The CDR3 region is CASTGLAYNEQFF. The CDR3 nucleotides read TGTGCCAGCACAGGACTAGCCTACAATGAGCAGTTCTTC.

The chain employs TRBV5-1 and TRBJ2-3, with 11 bases lining up with TRBD2. Per the germline V gene, CDR1 is SGHRS and CDR2 is YFSETQ. The CDR3 is 16 amino acids. V was clipped by 0 bases and J by 5 bases; unmatched bases: 5. CDR3 bases: TGCGCCAGCAGCTTGGCCCTAGCGGGAGGATTAGATACGCAGTATTTT. Its translation: CASSLALAGGLDTQYF.

The chain couples TRBV2 to TRBJ1-1, with 10 bases fitting TRBD1. The trim removed 3 bases at V and 5 bases at J, leaving 6 bases unmatched. The CDR3 extends over 15 amino acids. Germline V gene lookup returns CDR1 SNHLY and CDR2 FYNNEI. For the CDR3, the DNA is TGTGCCAGCAGTGATTTCCCGGGACAGGGGACTGAAGCTTTCTTT. This translates into CASSDFPGQGTEAFF.

The rearrangement links TRBV7-9 to TRBJ2-2; D is possibly TRBD2 (6 bases). V lost 7 bases and J lost 0, with 18 bases in between. This CDR3 has 17 residues. From germline, CDR1 is SEHNR and CDR2 FQNEAQ (reference sequence). The CDR3 protein is CASNQWPGVSNTGELFF. In DNA form, the CDR3 reads TGTGCCAGCAACCAATGGCCGGGAGTGTCGAACACCGGGGAGCTGTTTTTT.

Note on this clone: The sample carries other DNA sequences with the same CDR3. The chain joins TRBV5-1 to TRBJ1-2; a possible D gene is TRBD1 (5 bases). V lost 4 bases to trimming and J lost 0 bases, with 7 bases between them. CDR1 SGHRS and CDR2 YFSETQ come from the germline V gene. CDR3 length: 13 amino acids. CDR3 sequence reads: CASSRDSNYGYTF. In DNA form, the CDR3 reads TGCGCCAGCAGCCGGGACTCTAACTATGGCTACACCTTC.

This chain uses TRBV4-1 with TRBJ1-5, with D perhaps TRBD1 (6 bases). The CDR3 consists of 17 residues. CDR1 and CDR2 from the germline V gene are MGHRA and YSYEKL. With 0 bases removed from V and 4 bases from J, the gap between germline ends came to 16 bases. The chain's CDR3 is CASSQDRGGRVNQPQHF. CDR3 nucleotides: TGCGCCAGCAGCCAAGATAGGGGGGGCAGGGTAAATCAGCCCCAGCATTTT.

This clone has just a few counts. This chain connects TRBV9 to TRBJ2-2, with D unresolved. The germline gives CDR1 SGDLS, CDR2 YYNGEE. The ends were cut back, 5 bases at V and 2 bases at J, with 13 bases in the middle. This CDR3 contains 15 residues. This chain's CDR3 is CASSLEGLNTGELFF. The CDR3 bases are TGTGCCAGCAGTCTAGAAGGCCTCAACACCGGGGAGCTGTTTTTT. Drawing the rest from reference TRBV9 and TRBJ2-2, the complete variable domain is DSGVTQTPKHLITATGQRVTLRCSPRSGDLSVYWYQQSLDQGLQFLIQYYNGEERAKGNILERFSAQQFPDLHSELNLSSLELGDSALYFCASSLEGLNTGELFFGEGSRLTVL.

V gene TRBV28 combines with J gene TRBJ2-7, with TRBD2 matching over 9 bases. Germline V lookup: CDR1 MDHEN, CDR2 SYDVKM. The length of the CDR3 is 15 residues. V trimming: 4 bases; J trimming: 3 bases; junction bases outside the gene matches: 7. CDR3 sequence (DNA): TGTGCCAGCAGTTCCGTTAGCGGGAGAGGCTACGAGCAGTACTTC. This codes for CASSSVSGRGYEQYF.

This clone appeared a few times. The rearrangement links TRBV19 to TRBJ1-1; D is ambiguous. The length of the CDR3 is 15 residues. The V and J ends lost 3 bases and 4 bases respectively, with 15 bases between them. The V gene's germline CDR1 is LNHDA and CDR2 SQIVND (reference sequence). In DNA, the CDR3 is TGTGCCAGTAGTATTGGACTCATTGGGTCCACTGAAGCTTTCTTT. Its translation is CASSIGLIGSTEAFF.

The V gene is TRBV3-1 (or the pseudogene TRBV3-2), the J gene TRBJ2-1; maybe TRBD2 (6 bases). This CDR3 is built from 15 residues. The V gene lost 5 bases and the J gene lost 4 bases, with 15 bases spanning the gap. Germline loops: CDR1 LGHDT, CDR2 YNNKEL (reference sequence). The CDR3 sequence: CASSESGLTYNEQFF. In DNA, the CDR3 is TGTGCCAGCAGCGAATCGGGACTCACTTACAATGAGCAGTTCTTC.

V is TRBV6-2 or TRBV6-3 and J is TRBJ1-1; D is perhaps TRBD1 (5 bases). The CDR3 is 15 residues long. V was cut by 7 bases and J by 1 base, with 16 bases left in between. The germline V gene has CDR1 MNHEY and CDR2 SVGEGT. CDR3 sequence (DNA): TGTGCCAGCACCCCCCGACAGCTATCGAACACTGAAGCTTTCTTT. It yields the protein CASTPRQLSNTEAFF.

The rearrangement joins TRBV27 to TRBJ2-7, with D perhaps TRBD1 (5 bases). CDR1 MNHEY and CDR2 SMNVEV come from the germline V gene (reference sequence). The CDR3 extends over 13 amino acids. V dropped 5 bases and J dropped 2 bases, with 10 bases sitting between them. DNA for the CDR3: TGTGCCAGCAGTCGGCAGGGTGCCTACGAGCAGTACTTC. Its protein product is CASSRQGAYEQYF.

This sequence joins TRBV9 and TRBJ1-3, with D possibly TRBD1 on 6 matching bases. Germline CDR1 SGDLS, CDR2 YYNGEE. V lost 4 bases and J 4 bases, leaving 12 bases between the germline ends. CDR3 length: 14 residues. Written as DNA, the CDR3 is TGTGCCAGCAGCCGTACAGGGTCGGGAAACACCATATATTTT. Residues: CASSRTGSGNTIYF.

The chain joins TRBV18 to TRBJ1-1; D call uncertain. The CDR3 sequence is 13 residues long. V was trimmed by 0 bases and J by 6 bases, leaving 8 bases between them. Germline CDR1 KGHSH, CDR2 LQKENI. The CDR3 here is CASSPPRRAEAFF. The CDR3 bases are TGTGCCAGCTCACCACCAAGGAGGGCTGAAGCTTTCTTT. Supplemented by reference TRBV18 and TRBJ1-1, the full variable domain reads NAGVMQNPRHLVRRRGQEARLRCSPMKGHSHVYWYRQLPEEGLKFMVYLQKENIIDESGMPKERFSAEFPKEGPSILRIQQVVRGDSAAYFCASSPPRRAEAFFGQGTRLTVV.

The rearrangement links TRBV4-2 to TRBJ1-3; D not certain. There are 16 residues in the CDR3. V was cut by 0 bases and J by 0 bases, with 9 bases left in between. Looked up from germline, CDR1 is LGHNA and CDR2 is YNFKEQ. CDR3 nucleotides: TGTGCCAGCAGCCAAGATCTTCTTTTCTCTGGAAACACCATATATTTT. Encoded protein: CASSQDLLFSGNTIYF.

This clone was seen just once. V and J are TRBV7-3 and TRBJ2-1; 11 bases agree with TRBD2. The CDR3 has 19 amino acids. CDR1 and CDR2 from the germline V gene are SGHTA and FQGTGA. Trimming cost V 5 bases and J 7 bases; bases outside gene matches: 19. The DNA for the CDR3 is TGTGCCAGCAGCACCGTTCCCCCCCGAACTAGCGGGAGTTTGAATGAGCAGTTCTTC. It translates to CASSTVPPRTSGSLNEQFF.

This rearrangement joins TRBV27 to TRBJ1-1, with a tentative D call TRBD1 (6 bases). V shed 6 bases and J shed 1 base, with 12 bases lying between them. The CDR3 runs 14 residues. Germline CDR1 is MNHEY and CDR2 is SMNVEV (reference sequence). The CDR3 DNA reads TGTGCCAGCAGGGGAACAGGGCGGAACACTGAAGCTTTCTTT. Translated: CASRGTGRNTEAFF.

This chain connects TRBV4-2 to TRBJ2-1, with TRBD2 matching over 9 bases. Unmatched junction bases numbered 15, after V lost 4 bases and J lost 8 bases. From germline, CDR1 is LGHNA and CDR2 YNFKEQ. CDR3 length: 17 amino acids. CDR3 in DNA: TGTGCCAGCAGCCGAACACTCATAGCGGGAGAGGGCCATGAGCAGTTCTTC. Translation: CASSRTLIAGEGHEQFF.

In its sample, this clone was seen once. This chain uses TRBV30 with TRBJ2-5; a weak D match, TRBD1 (5 bases). Trimming stripped 5 bases from V and 5 bases from J, with 15 bases between. The CDR3 consists of 13 residues. Germline-derived CDR1 and CDR2 are GTSNPN and SVGIG (reference sequence). The CDR3 DNA is TGTGCCTGGGCGGCAGGGCTAGGGGAGACCCAGTACTTC. Protein: CAWAAGLGETQYF.

The chain couples TRBV3-1 (or the pseudogene TRBV3-2) to TRBJ1-6, with 8 positions matching TRBD1. Germline values: CDR1 LGHDT, CDR2 YNNKEL (reference sequence). After removal of 3 bases from V and 7 bases from J, the junction contained 2 bases not matched to a gene. This CDR3 has 14 amino acids. CDR3 amino acids: CASSHGTGNSPLHF. The CDR3 region has the DNA TGTGCCAGCAGCCATGGGACAGGAAATTCACCCCTCCACTTT.

The chain employs TRBV5-1 and TRBJ1-4; D unresolved. Germline V gene sequence: CDR1 SGHRS, CDR2 YFSETQ. The CDR3 covers 16 residues. The ends were cut back, 0 bases at V and 0 bases at J, with 9 bases in the middle. The DNA for the CDR3 is TGCGCCAGCAGCTTGGGCACAGTCGCAACTAATGAAAAACTGTTTTTT. Encoded protein: CASSLGTVATNEKLFF.

This chain uses TRBV25-1 with TRBJ2-7; a possible D gene is TRBD2 (6 bases). Per germline, CDR1 MGHDK and CDR2 SYGVNS. The CDR3 has 15 residues. The ends were cut back, 6 bases at V and 0 bases at J, with 15 bases in the middle. The CDR3 spells CASSPPGLTSYEQYF. CDR3 DNA: TGTGCCAGCAGCCCACCGGGACTGACCTCCTACGAGCAGTACTTC.

This chain uses TRBV7-8 with TRBJ2-7; no firm D call. Trimming shortened V by 1 base and J by 4 bases, and 8 bases separated the two germline ends. The germline V gene has CDR1 SGHVS and CDR2 FQNEAQ. This CDR3 comprises 13 residues. The CDR3 spells CASSLVAGYEQYF. The CDR3 DNA follows: TGTGCCAGCAGCTTAGTAGCCGGGTACGAGCAGTACTTC. Together with reference TRBV7-8 and TRBJ2-7, the CDR3 gives the full variable domain: GAGVSQSPRYKVAKRGQDVALRCDPISGHVSLFWYQQALGQGPEFLTYFQNEAQLDKSGLPSDRFFAERPEGSVSTLKIQRTQQEDSAVYLCASSLVAGYEQYFGPGTRLTVT.

V is TRBV12-5 and J is TRBJ2-1, with 12 bases lining up with TRBD2. This CDR3 is 15 amino acids long. V was clipped by 5 bases and J by 7 bases; unmatched bases: 6. The germline gives CDR1 LGHNT, CDR2 FRNRAP. CDR3 in DNA: TGTGCTAGTGGTCCCCTAGCGGGAGGGCCAAATGAGCAGTTCTTC. This sequence encodes CASGPLAGGPNEQFF.

This rearrangement joins TRBV3-1 (or the pseudogene TRBV3-2) to TRBJ2-7, with 13 nucleotides matching TRBD2. V gave up 3 bases and J gave up 2 bases; unmatched junction bases: 4. Germline-derived CDR1 and CDR2 are LGHDT and YNNKEL (reference sequence). This CDR3 has 16 residues. The CDR3, as DNA: TGTGCCAGCAGCCACCTGACTAGCGGGGGGCCCTACGAGCAGTACTTC. It is translated as CASSHLTSGGPYEQYF.

V and J are TRBV28 and TRBJ1-5, with D tentatively TRBD1 (5 bases). The V gene's germline CDR1 is MDHEN and CDR2 SYDVKM. Trimming stripped 3 bases from V and 7 bases from J, with 10 bases between. The CDR3 is 13 residues long. The CDR3 coding sequence is TGTGCCAGCAGTTTCGGGGGGAGGCAGCCCCAGCATTTT. It is translated as CASSFGGRQPQHF. The variable domain in full, with the rest retrieved from reference TRBV28 and TRBJ1-5, is DVKVTQSSRYLVKRTGEKVFLECVQDMDHENMFWYRQDPGLGLRLIYFSYDVKMKEKGDIPEGYSVSREKKERFSLILESASTNQTSMYLCASSFGGRQPQHFGDGTRLSIL.

V is TRBV7-3 and J is TRBJ2-7, with 8 bases aligning to TRBD2. In germline, CDR1 is SGHTA, CDR2 FQGTGA. The CDR3 spans 13 residues. V dropped 3 bases and J dropped 3; count of bases not matched to a gene: 1. CDR3 DNA: TGTGCCAGCAGCTTGAGCGGGAGCTACGAGCAGTACTTC. Amino acid sequence: CASSLSGSYEQYF.